One sample yielded the 11 T cell receptor beta chains listed below, sequenced in a study of T cell responses to AZD1222 COVID-19 vaccine. Clones were read by immunoSEQ multiplex PCR, and TCRdb kept only the in-frame ones, dropping some. The data contain fewer than 90,000 clones, nearly 90% of them seen just once; the ten biggest clones take up about 11%. Material: peripheral blood, obtained on day 0 of AZD1222 vaccination. The origin of the receptors is an adult in good health.

This sequence joins TRBV14 and TRBJ1-2; TRBD1 is a possible D gene (5 bases). V lost 0 bases and J lost 8, with 13 bases in between. The CDR3 contains 14 residues. Germline loops: CDR1 SGHDN, CDR2 FVKESK. CDR3 loop: CASSQDLRGNGYTF. CDR3 coding DNA: TGTGCCAGCAGCCAAGATCTTAGGGGTAACGGCTACACCTTC.

As DNA, the CDR3 is TGTGCCAGCAGCCAATCGGGGATCTATGGCTACACCTTC. It encodes CASSQSGIYGYTF. J is TRBJ1-2 and V is TRBV3-1 (or the pseudogene TRBV3-2); D not resolved. The V gene lost 2 bases and the J gene lost 4 bases, with 8 bases spanning the gap. Per germline, CDR1 LGHDT and CDR2 YNNKEL (reference sequence). CDR3 size: 13 residues.

J is TRBJ2-1 and V is TRBV5-1; TRBD2 matches 12 bases. This CDR3 is built from 18 residues. After removal of 0 bases from V and 7 bases from J, the junction contained 11 bases not matched to a gene. From germline, CDR1 is SGHRS and CDR2 YFSETQ. For the CDR3, the DNA is TGCGCCAGCAGCTTGGCATTCTGGACTAGCGGGGATAGGAATGAGCAGTTCTTC. Translating gives CASSLAFWTSGDRNEQFF.

The CDR3 bases are TGTGCCAGCAGCCCGGACCAGATCAATTCACCCCTCCACTTT. It translates to CASSPDQINSPLHF. The V gene is TRBV3-1 (or the pseudogene TRBV3-2), the J gene TRBJ1-6; D is uncertain. Trimming took 4 bases from V and 7 from J, leaving 11 bases between them. Germline-derived CDR1 and CDR2 are LGHDT and YNNKEL (reference sequence). The CDR3 spans 14 residues.

J is TRBJ2-1 and V is TRBV28; 7 nucleotides match TRBD2. V dropped 4 bases and J dropped 10; count of bases not matched to a gene: 10. Germline V CDR1 and CDR2: MDHEN, SYDVKM. This CDR3 comprises 14 residues. In nucleotides, the CDR3 is TGTGCCAGCAGTTCTCCCGGCGGGAGAGCAGAGCAGTTCTTC. Its protein product is CASSSPGGRAEQFF.

This chain uses TRBV2 with TRBJ2-1; possibly TRBD2 for D (5 bases). The length of the CDR3 is 14 residues. V was shortened by 3 bases and J by 4 bases, with 10 bases between the two germline ends. The germline gives CDR1 SNHLY, CDR2 FYNNEI. CDR3 bases: TGTGCCAGCAGTGACAGCGGAGTTTACAATGAGCAGTTCTTC. Translating it yields CASSDSGVYNEQFF.

This chain links TRBV3-1 (or the pseudogene TRBV3-2) with TRBJ2-3; D may be TRBD1 (5 bases). The V end lost 2 bases, the J end lost 4 bases, and 13 bases lay between the germline ends. The CDR3 spans 15 residues. Germline CDR1 LGHDT, CDR2 YNNKEL (reference sequence). CDR3 bases: TGTGCCAGCAGCCAACCCTCAGGGTCGGCAGATACGCAGTATTTT. Amino acid sequence: CASSQPSGSADTQYF.

The V and J genes are TRBV6-6 and TRBJ2-2; a weak D match, TRBD2 (5 bases). Trimming cost V 5 bases and J 2 bases, with 18 bases left between them. The CDR3 has 17 residues. The germline CDR1 and CDR2 sequences are MNHNY and SVGAGI (reference sequence). CDR3 protein: CASSRVWRTGNTGELFF. In DNA form, the CDR3 reads TGTGCCAGCAGTCGAGTGTGGAGGACGGGAAACACCGGGGAGCTGTTTTTT.

The V and J genes are TRBV18 and TRBJ1-1; 9 nucleotides line up with TRBD1. The CDR3 is 15 amino acids. Germline CDR1 and CDR2: KGHSH and LQKENI. Trimming removed 3 bases from V and 4 bases from J; junction bases left unmatched: 6. The CDR3 region has the DNA TGTGCCAGCTCACCCTCCGGGACAGGGCGCACTGAAGCTTTCTTT. This gives the protein CASSPSGTGRTEAFF.

The V and J genes are TRBV29-1 and TRBJ2-1, with 8 bases that match TRBD1. Germline CDR1 SQVTM, CDR2 ANQGSEA. V dropped 5 bases and J dropped 2; count of bases not matched to a gene: 8. The length of the CDR3 is 15 residues. CDR3 loop: CSVSNQGAAYNEQFF. The CDR3 bases are TGCAGCGTTTCCAATCAGGGGGCCGCCTACAATGAGCAGTTCTTC.

The chain carries TRBV9 and TRBJ2-2; D is unclear. The CDR3 sequence is 14 residues long. Trimming took off 4 bases at V and 2 bases at J, with 9 bases between the two ends. CDR1 is SGDLS, CDR2 YYNGEE, per germline. In DNA, the CDR3 is TGTGCCAGCAGCTGGTCAGACAACACCGGGGAGCTGTTTTTT. Its translation is CASSWSDNTGELFF.